This T cell receptor beta chain was sequenced for a study of OX40 agonist ivuxolimab in advanced cancers. Study as a whole: Of the patients, three showed partial responses, one with hepatocellular carcinoma and two with cutaneous melanoma.

Per germline, CDR1 LGHNA and CDR2 YSLEER. V was pared by 3 bases and J by 1 base, with 10 bases between. This CDR3 spans 16 amino acids. The table came from immunoSEQ multiplex PCR; TCRdb's copy has only in-frame clones and leaves some out. The repertoire includes 70,000 to 90,000 clones, about nine tenths of them detected once, and 0.3% to 0.45% sits in the top ten. Autoimmune disease history or systemic immunosuppression led to patients being barred. This TCR was recovered from an adult with an advanced solid tumor such as melanoma, head and neck, liver or kidney cancer. The sequences come from CD4+ or CD8+ T cells sorted from blood, collected in a trial of the OX40 agonist ivuxolimab. The chain has TRBV4-3 and TRBJ2-6; D uncertain. The DNA of the CDR3 is TGCGCCAGCAGCCAGGCTCTCAATTCTGGGGCCAACGTCCTGACTTTC. Amino acid sequence: CASSQALNSGANVLTF.